This entry lists 29 T cell receptor beta chains sequenced from one sample in a study of T-cell reconstitution after alpha-beta-depleted transplantation in children. A TCRbeta library incorporating unique molecular identifiers was prepared. TCRdb fed the PCR reads into MiXCR, producing one record per CDR3 protein. The sample yields about 410,000 distinct CDR3 sequences, about 20% seen once. The sequencing used PBMCs from the stem cell graft donor, collected from the stem cell graft. These receptors were obtained from a human donor who donated a stem cell graft to a child with acute myeloid leukemia.

This clonotype was detected ten times or more. The chain carries TRBV29-1 and TRBJ2-7; D remains unclear. V was cut by 7 bases and J by 1 base, with 11 bases left in between. CDR1 is SQVTM and CDR2 is ANQGSEA in the germline V gene. The length of the CDR3 is 12 residues. For the CDR3, the DNA is TGCAGCGGACTGGACGGATCCTACGAGCAGTACTTC. It translates to CSGLDGSYEQYF.

Only one count was recorded for this clonotype. The chain has TRBV18 and TRBJ2-7, with D perhaps matching TRBD2 (6 bases). CDR3 size: 15 residues. Germline CDR1 KGHSH, CDR2 LQKENI. Trimming took off 0 bases at V and 9 bases at J, with 18 bases between the two ends. The CDR3 region has the DNA TGTGCCAGCTCACCACCGGCGGGAAGAGAAATGGGGCAGTACTTC. It encodes CASSPPAGREMGQYF.

The CDR3 coding sequence is TGCGCCAGCAGTTTAGCGGGCGAGCCTTCCCAAGAGACCCAGTACTTC. It translates to CASSLAGEPSQETQYF. The chain recombines TRBV5-1 with TRBJ2-5, with TRBD2 matching over 7 bases. V gave up 5 bases and J gave up 1 base; unmatched junction bases: 11. This CDR3 contains 16 residues. From germline, CDR1 is SGHRS and CDR2 YFSETQ.

This rearrangement joins TRBV12-3 or TRBV12-4 to TRBJ2-5; D remains ambiguous. The CDR3 totals 15 residues. The germline V and J ends were trimmed by 6 bases and 1 base, with 15 bases remaining between them. The CDR3 loop reads CASSPPGRGQETQYF. The CDR3 DNA reads TGTGCCAGCAGCCCCCCGGGCAGAGGCCAAGAGACCCAGTACTTC.

This clonotype was seen ten or more times. This sequence joins TRBV20-1 and TRBJ2-3; 8 bases are a match to TRBD2. J gave up 5 bases and V 4 bases, and 11 bases lay outside the gene matches. Germline CDR1 and CDR2: DFQATT and SNEGSKA (reference sequence). There are 15 residues in the CDR3. DNA for the CDR3: TGCAGTGCTACCACGGGGGGGAGGAGCTTAGATACGCAGTATTTT. Translating it yields CSATTGGRSLDTQYF.

This clonotype was seen once. The V and J genes are TRBV7-9 and TRBJ2-5; 7 positions match TRBD1. Germline values: CDR1 SEHNR, CDR2 FQNEAQ (reference sequence). This CDR3 has 14 residues. V shed 3 bases, J shed 4 bases, and the junction held 5 bases outside the gene matches. This chain's CDR3 is CASSFTSGGETQYF. In DNA, the CDR3 is TGTGCCAGCAGCTTTACTTCAGGGGGAGAGACCCAGTACTTC.

This clonotype was seen more than once but under ten times. CDR3 DNA: TGCAGTGCTAGAGATAAATGGGGTTTCGACTATGGCTACACCTTC. It codes for CSARDKWGFDYGYTF. The chain joins TRBV20-1 to TRBJ1-2, with unresolved D. Trimming left V 0 bases short and J 3 bases short, with 14 bases between. This CDR3 is built from 15 residues. Germline V gene data show CDR1 as DFQATT and CDR2 as SNEGSKA (reference sequence).

This clonotype was recorded many times. Relative to the germline gene, one junction end is altered; a read error may explain this. This chain uses TRBV5-1 with TRBJ2-7, with a weak D call TRBD1 (5 bases). This CDR3 has 12 residues. Germline V gene lookup returns CDR1 SGHRS and CDR2 YFSETQ. CDR3: CASSLVGAEQYF. CDR3 DNA: TGTGCCAGCAGCTTAGTTGGGGCCGAGCAGTACTTC.

The chain has TRBV29-1 and TRBJ2-7; 9 bases align to TRBD1. Germline values: CDR1 SQVTM, CDR2 ANQGSEA. The CDR3 length is 16 residues. V lost 4 bases, J lost 3 bases, and 13 bases stayed unmatched. The CDR3 is CSVGDRAWALGYEQYF. The CDR3 DNA reads as TGCAGCGTTGGGGACAGGGCCTGGGCCCTGGGCTACGAGCAGTACTTC.

The table lists this clonotype with a few counts. The chain's CDR3 is CSPRDRGTEAFF. The CDR3 region has the DNA TGCAGCCCGCGGGACAGAGGCACTGAAGCTTTCTTT. The chain joins TRBV20-1 to TRBJ1-1; 7 bases align to TRBD1. The germline gives CDR1 DFQATT, CDR2 SNEGSKA (reference sequence). The CDR3 loop spans 12 amino acids.

Only a few counts were recorded for this clonotype. The CDR3 here is CSVDDGGETQYF. The CDR3 coding sequence is TGCAGCGTTGATGACGGGGGAGAGACCCAGTACTTC. The V gene is TRBV29-1, the J gene TRBJ2-5, with D tentatively TRBD2 (6 bases). Trimming left V 3 bases short and J 4 bases short, with 9 bases between. CDR1 and CDR2 from the germline V gene are SQVTM and ANQGSEA. The CDR3 loop spans 12 amino acids.

This clonotype was picked up a small number of times. The rearrangement joins TRBV12-3 or TRBV12-4 to TRBJ2-1; 12 nucleotides match TRBD2. The CDR3 length is 13 residues. V lost 9 bases to trimming and J lost 8 bases; unmatched junction nucleotides: 5. The CDR3 loop is CASRTSGIHEQFF. CDR3 DNA sequence: TGTGCCAGTCGGACTAGCGGGATACATGAGCAGTTCTTC.

This clonotype has just a few counts. This chain connects TRBV24-1 to TRBJ2-7; 10 bases align to TRBD1. The germline gives CDR1 KGHDR, CDR2 SFDVKD. V gave up 2 bases and J gave up 7 bases; unmatched junction bases: 7. The CDR3 is 15 amino acids. The CDR3 nucleotides read TGTGCCACCAGTGATTCGAGGACAGGGGGTCGGGAGCAGTACTTC. The encoded protein is CATSDSRTGGREQYF.

This clonotype was detected only a few times. This rearrangement joins TRBV27 to TRBJ2-3; D gene uncertain. CDR1 and CDR2 (germline): MNHEY, SMNVEV (reference sequence). CDR3 length: 8 residues. With 6 bases removed from V and 10 bases from J, the gap between germline ends came to 2 bases. The CDR3 region is CASSPQYF. In DNA, the CDR3 is TGTGCCAGCAGCCCGCAGTATTTT.

This clonotype was observed a handful of times. V gene TRBV5-1 combines with J gene TRBJ2-7, with a tentative D call TRBD2 (6 bases). Looked up from germline, CDR1 is SGHRS and CDR2 is YFSETQ. With 4 bases removed from V and 3 bases from J, the gap between germline ends came to 23 bases. The CDR3 spans 17 residues. This chain's CDR3 is CASSLTSHRDFYYEQYF. The CDR3 DNA reads TGCGCCAGCAGCCTCACTAGCCACCGGGACTTCTACTACGAGCAGTACTTC.

This clonotype was counted only a few times. The gene calls are TRBV27 and TRBJ2-7, with 8 positions matching TRBD1. V lost 4 bases, J lost 4 bases, and 6 bases stayed unmatched. The germline CDR1 and CDR2 sequences are MNHEY and SMNVEV (reference sequence). The CDR3 runs 14 residues. CDR3 coding DNA: TGTGCCAGCAGTTGGGGACAGGTAGGGTACGAGCAGTACTTC. Translating gives CASSWGQVGYEQYF.

The chain recombines TRBV5-6 with TRBJ2-3; D may be TRBD1 (6 bases). The ends were cut back, 3 bases at V and 0 bases at J, with 11 bases in the middle. Germline V gene lookup returns CDR1 SGHDT and CDR2 YYEEEE. The CDR3 totals 15 residues. CDR3 DNA sequence: TGTGCCAGCAGCTGGCCAGGGGTTAGCACAGATACGCAGTATTTT. This codes for CASSWPGVSTDTQYF.

The chain recombines TRBV18 with TRBJ2-7, with TRBD2 matching 9 bases. V trimming: 1 base; J trimming: 2 bases; junction bases outside the gene matches: 3. The CDR3 contains 15 residues. Germline lookup yields CDR1 KGHSH and CDR2 LQKENI. The CDR3 nucleotides read TGTGCCAGCTCACCACGGGAGCGGGAGGCCTACGAGCAGTACTTC. Residues: CASSPREREAYEQYF.

To note about this clonotype: A single base separates this from a much larger clone, so it may be a read error. The chain recombines TRBV11-1 with TRBJ1-3; the D is unclear. V lost 8 bases, J lost 1 base, and 18 bases lay in between. The CDR3 has 16 amino acids. Germline loops: CDR1 SGHAT, CDR2 FQDESV (reference sequence). The CDR3: CASYSVRKISGNTIYF. The CDR3 region has the DNA TGTGCCAGCTATTCGGTCAGGAAGATATCTGGAAACACCATATATTTT.

The genes are TRBV5-1 and TRBJ2-1; the D is unclear. The germline gives CDR1 SGHRS, CDR2 YFSETQ. This CDR3 comprises 14 residues. V was pared by 4 bases and J by 10 bases, with 18 bases between. The CDR3 DNA follows: TGCGCCAGCAGCGGAAGGGCCCTAGATTACGAGCAGTTCTTC. This translates into CASSGRALDYEQFF.

The chain employs TRBV9 and TRBJ2-1; D call uncertain. Per germline, CDR1 SGDLS and CDR2 YYNGEE. The CDR3 contains 16 residues. Trimming left V 3 bases short and J 1 base short, with 14 bases between. CDR3 sequence reads: CASSASGVPSYNEQFF. The CDR3 DNA sequence: TGTGCCAGCAGCGCCTCCGGTGTCCCGTCCTACAATGAGCAGTTCTTC.

This clonotype was counted between two and nine times. The chain recombines TRBV7-8 with TRBJ2-3; 11 bases line up with TRBD2. With 3 bases clipped from V and 5 bases from J, the junction kept 1 base outside the gene matches. The germline CDR1 and CDR2 sequences are SGHVS and FQNEAQ. The CDR3 covers 14 residues. CDR3 protein: CASSFGLAGDTQYF. As DNA, the CDR3 is TGTGCCAGCAGCTTTGGACTAGCGGGAGATACGCAGTATTTT.

This chain joins TRBV29-1 and TRBJ2-7; D is possibly TRBD1 (7 bases). CDR3 length: 14 amino acids. The germline V gene encodes CDR1 SQVTM and CDR2 ANQGSEA. The V end lost 3 bases, the J end lost 2 bases, and 14 bases lay between the germline ends. CDR3 sequence: CSVDLGGQTYEQYF. CDR3 coding DNA: TGCAGCGTTGATCTCGGGGGACAGACCTACGAGCAGTACTTC.

The chain recombines TRBV19 with TRBJ2-1; maybe TRBD1 (6 bases). This CDR3 is 14 amino acids long. V gave up 7 bases and J gave up 7 bases, with 17 bases separating them. Germline V gives CDR1 LNHDA, CDR2 SQIVND (reference sequence). The chain's CDR3 is CASNPGTKVNEQFF. The CDR3 region has the DNA TGTGCCAGTAACCCCGGGACAAAGGTGAATGAGCAGTTCTTC.

This CDR3 reads CASSNRDRGTGELFF. For the CDR3, the DNA is TGTGCCAGCAGTAACCGGGACAGGGGAACCGGGGAGCTGTTTTTT. The V and J genes are TRBV12-3 or TRBV12-4 and TRBJ2-2; TRBD1 aligns across 10 bases. This CDR3 region has 15 residues. The V segment lost 5 bases and the J segment 5 bases; nucleotides outside the gene matches: 5.

This clonotype was seen only a few times. The chain combines TRBV4-1 with TRBJ2-7; D is unresolved. This CDR3 has 14 residues. V was trimmed by 3 bases and J by 2 bases, leaving 11 bases between them. CDR1 is MGHRA, CDR2 YSYEKL, per germline. CDR3 sequence: CASSQTRVTYEQYF. The CDR3 DNA follows: TGCGCCAGCAGCCAGACTCGGGTTACCTACGAGCAGTACTTC.

The table lists this clonotype with many counts. The chain combines TRBV5-1 with TRBJ2-7; D may be TRBD2 (6 bases). The V end lost 1 base, the J end lost 2 bases, and 13 bases lay between the germline ends. Looked up from germline, CDR1 is SGHRS and CDR2 is YFSETQ. There are 15 residues in the CDR3. CDR3 in DNA: TGCGCCAGCAGCTTGTCCGGGAGCCCCACCTACGAGCAGTACTTC. Amino acid sequence: CASSLSGSPTYEQYF.

This clonotype appeared a few times. V usage is TRBV4-3 and J usage is TRBJ2-5; 7 nucleotides match TRBD2. The CDR3 spans 14 residues. J gave up 6 bases and V 0 bases, and 4 bases lay outside the gene matches. Germline V lookup: CDR1 LGHNA, CDR2 YSLEER. The DNA of the CDR3 is TGCGCCAGCAGCCAAGATATAAGCGGGAAGACCCAGTACTTC. Its translation: CASSQDISGKTQYF.

The chain uses TRBV28 and TRBJ2-7; D remains unclear. The CDR3 has 12 amino acids. Trimming removed 7 bases from V and 2 bases from J, with 9 bases in between. Per germline, CDR1 MDHEN and CDR2 SYDVKM. CDR3 loop: CASNRHTYEQYF. The CDR3 DNA sequence: TGTGCCAGCAATAGGCATACCTACGAGCAGTACTTC. The variable domain in full, completed from reference TRBV28 and TRBJ2-7, reads DVKVTQSSRYLVKRTGEKVFLECVQDMDHENMFWYRQDPGLGLRLIYFSYDVKMKEKGDIPEGYSVSREKKERFSLILESASTNQTSMYLCASNRHTYEQYFGPGTRLTVT.